This paragraph reports one TCR beta chain. TCRdb recomputed calls from the RT-PCR reads with MiXCR, one row per CDR3 protein. The profile covers 40,000 to 45,000 distinct CDR3 sequences, with roughly 29% appearing a single time and around 72% taken by the ten largest. This sample was included in a study of patients and donors after allogeneic stem cell transplantation. After removal of 5 bases from V and 1 base from J, the junction contained 3 bases not matched to a gene. The length of the CDR3 is 16 residues. Germline lookup yields CDR1 SGHTA and CDR2 FQGNSA. Sequencing used blood, either unsorted or a sorted T cell fraction (not recorded which). The J gene is TRBJ2-3, the V gene TRBV7-2, with TRBD2 matching 13 bases. This sequence originates from a human donor who was either an allogeneic HSCT recipient or a stem cell or donor lymphocyte infusion donor (not recorded which). It is not recorded whose cells these are; they may come from a transplant donor. The CDR3 DNA follows: TGTGCCAGCAGCATCGGACTAGCGGGAGGCACAGATACGCAGTATTTT. Protein sequence: CASSIGLAGGTDTQYF.